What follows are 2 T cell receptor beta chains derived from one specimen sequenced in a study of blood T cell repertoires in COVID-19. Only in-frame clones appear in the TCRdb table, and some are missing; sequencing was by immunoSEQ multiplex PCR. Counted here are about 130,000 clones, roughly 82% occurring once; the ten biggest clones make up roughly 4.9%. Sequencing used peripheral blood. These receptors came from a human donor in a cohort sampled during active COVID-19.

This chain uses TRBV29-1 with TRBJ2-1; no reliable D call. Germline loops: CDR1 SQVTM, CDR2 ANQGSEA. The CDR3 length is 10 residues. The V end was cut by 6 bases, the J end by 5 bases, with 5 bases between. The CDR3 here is CSVANNEQFF. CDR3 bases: TGCAGCGTAGCCAACAATGAGCAGTTCTTC.

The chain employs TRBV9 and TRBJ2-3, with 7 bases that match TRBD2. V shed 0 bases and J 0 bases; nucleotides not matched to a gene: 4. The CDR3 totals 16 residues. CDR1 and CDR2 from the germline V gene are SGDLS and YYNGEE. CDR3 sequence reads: CASSVASGASTDTQYF. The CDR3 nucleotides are TGTGCCAGCAGCGTAGCTAGCGGAGCTAGCACAGATACGCAGTATTTT.